This TCR beta chain was found in a study of blood T cells in healthy people across ages. The wider study: About one barcoded beta molecule per two T cells was the capture yield of template switching.

The germline CDR1 and CDR2 sequences are DFQATT and SNEGSKA (reference sequence). The V and J ends lost 0 bases and 4 bases, in that order; junction bases with no gene match: 6. The CDR3 runs 15 residues. PCR was performed a second time for about 7 to 12 cycles using a sample-barcoded 5' primer and a J-beta primer mix. MiXCR, applied by TCRdb to the 5' RACE reads, yields one record per CDR3 protein. The sample has fewer than 2,000,000 distinct CDR3 sequences, almost 35% seen once. Notes on this clonotype: The antigen remains unidentified.

Overall study findings and caveats: Donor CMV status, an unknown factor, possibly confounded changes in expanded clonotypes. Per million T cells, the diversity of TCR beta decreased roughly linearly as age advanced.

Roughly 10 milliliters was the volume of peripheral blood drawn from each donor. The V gene is TRBV20-1, the J gene TRBJ2-1; 7 bases match TRBD1. This clonotype was obtained from a woman aged 25 to 39 in good health. Sequenced material: blood. The CDR3 DNA reads TGCAGTGCTAGAGATCGCCGGGGACAGTACAATGAGCAGTTCTTC. Protein: CSARDRRGQYNEQFF.